This is a list of T cell receptor beta chains from one sample in a study of beta chain features in type 1 diabetes. TCRdb keeps only in-frame clones here, not all; method: immunoSEQ multiplex PCR. Of more than 300,000 clones in the sample, about 14% were seen once. Sequenced sample: naive CD4+ T cells from blood. The receptors here all came from a woman younger than 30 in good health. CDR3s include the opening cysteine and the closing phenylalanine or tryptophan. Each record gives: CDR3 length, D gene, V gene, J gene, clone size, CDR3 DNA, CDR3 protein. The D gene is left open where the match is weak. Size is omitted from some rows. Given values are once, few, many or a class for expanded clones.

>13|-|TRBV28|TRBJ1-1|-
TGTGCCAGCAGTTTAAGGAGCCGGGTTGAAGCTTTCTTT
CASSLRSRVEAFF
>17|TRBD2|TRBV4-1|TRBJ2-3|few
TGCGCCAGCAGCCATCTTGGACTAGCGGGGGGCACAGATACGCAGTATTTT
CASSHLGLAGGTDTQYF
>16|TRBD2|TRBV7-9|TRBJ2-1|few
TGTGCCAGCAGCACCTTAGCGGGAGGCTCCTACAATGAGCAGTTCTTC
CASSTLAGGSYNEQFF
>15|TRBD1|TRBV28|TRBJ1-2|-
TGTGCCAGCAGTTCTGGACAGGCTGGGGATGGTGGCTACACCTTC
CASSSGQAGDGGYTF
>10|TRBD1|TRBV29-1|TRBJ1-1|-
TGCAGCGGGTCGGACAGGGATGCTTTCTTT
CSGSDRDAFF
>14|TRBD2|TRBV2|TRBJ2-1|-
TGTGCCAGCGGGAGACGGGAGGGGAACAATGAGCAGTTCTTC
CASGRREGNNEQFF
>14|TRBD1|TRBV29-1|TRBJ2-5|-
TGCAGCGTTCGCGACACAGGGGGCGAAGAGACCCAGTACTTC
CSVRDTGGEETQYF
>16|TRBD2|TRBV28|TRBJ2-5|-
TGTGCCAGCAGTCCCCGGACTAGCGGGAGCTTGGGGACCCAGTACTTC
CASSPRTSGSLGTQYF
>14|-|TRBV5-4|TRBJ2-5|-
TGTGCCAGCAGCCTCCGGGACTTCCAAGAGACCCAGTACTTC
CASSLRDFQETQYF
>15|-|TRBV7-8|TRBJ2-3|few
TGTGCCAGCAGCTTAGTAGGAGTTGTCACAGATACGCAGTATTTT
CASSLVGVVTDTQYF
>15|-|TRBV29-1|TRBJ2-6|-
TGCAGCGTTGCCAAGCTGAGCTCTGGGGCCAACGTCCTGACTTTC
CSVAKLSSGANVLTF
>13|-|TRBV7-2|TRBJ1-2|few
TGTGCCAGCTTACTCGGAGGCGACTATGGCTACACCTTC
CASLLGGDYGYTF
>14|TRBD2|TRBV28|TRBJ2-7|few
TGTGCCAGCGGGACTAGCGGGAGGGCCTACGAGCAGTACTTC
CASGTSGRAYEQYF
>17|-|TRBV5-1|TRBJ1-2|-
TGCGCCAGCAGCTTGGAATGGGGGGGACCGAGCGACTATGGCTACACCTTC
CASSLEWGGPSDYGYTF
>15|-|TRBV11-2|TRBJ2-3|few
TGTGCCAGCAGGCAACTCAAGGGGCAGACAGATACGCAGTATTTT
CASRQLKGQTDTQYF
>11|-|TRBV20-1|TRBJ2-1|-
TGCAGTGCGGCGGAGTGGAATGAGCAGTTCTTC
CSAAEWNEQFF
>11|-|TRBV30|TRBJ2-7|few
TGTGCCTGGAGTGTACAAAGCGAGCAGTACTTC
CAWSVQSEQYF
>14|-|TRBV4-1|TRBJ2-7|few
TGCGCCAGCAGCCAAGATCACAGTGGCTACGAGCAGTACTTC
CASSQDHSGYEQYF
>14|-|TRBV6-5|TRBJ1-4|-
TGTGCCAGCAGTTACGGACAGCTAAATGAAAAACTGTTTTTT
CASSYGQLNEKLFF
>14|TRBD1|TRBV5-6|TRBJ2-3|-
TGTGCCAGCAGCTTTAACAGGGGACGAGATACGCAGTATTTT
CASSFNRGRDTQYF
>14|-|TRBV2|TRBJ2-3|few
TGTGCCAGCAGTGATACTCTTAGCACAGATACGCAGTATTTT
CASSDTLSTDTQYF
>11|TRBD1|TRBV29-1|TRBJ1-1|few
TGCAGCGTCGATGGACAGGGATCGGCTTTCTTT
CSVDGQGSAFF
>16|-|TRBV5-1|TRBJ2-2|few
TGCGCCAGCAGCCCGCCACAGTCCTCGACCACCGGGGAGCTGTTTTTT
CASSPPQSSTTGELFF
>12|TRBD2|TRBV7-9|TRBJ2-1|few
TGTGCCAGCAGCTTAGGGCGGGAGTATAACCTCTTC
CASSLGREYNLF
>14|-|TRBV4-3|TRBJ2-5|few
TGCGCCAGCAGCCAAGGATGGAGAGAAGAGACCCAGTACTTC
CASSQGWREETQYF
>16|TRBD2|TRBV5-4|TRBJ2-3|few
TGTGCCAGCAGCTACAGGACTAGCGGAAGCACAGATACGCAGTATTTT
CASSYRTSGSTDTQYF
>18|TRBD2|TRBV30|TRBJ2-1|few
TGTGCCTGGAGTGTTCTGCGGGAGGGAAGTATAAAGACCAATGAGCAGTTCTTC
CAWSVLREGSIKTNEQFF
>14|-|TRBV7-2|TRBJ2-7|few
TGTGCCAGCAGATGGGACTCTTCTTCCTACGAGCAGTACTTC
CASRWDSSSYEQYF